A selection of T cell receptor beta chains follows, all from one sample in a study of CD4 and CD8 cells across lung adenocarcinoma regions. MiXCR, applied by TCRdb to the PCR reads, yields one record per CDR3 protein. The sample includes over 15,000 distinct CDR3 sequences, about 43% of them seen just once. The sequenced material came from CD4+ T cells from the margin of a lung tumor. These receptors originate from a male donor with lung adenocarcinoma. The CD4 and CD8 labels of this study may be unreliable. The CDR3 runs from the conserved cysteine through the conserved F or W. Size values are once, few and many counts, or a class for expanded clones, and some rows have none.

V: TRBV4-2
J: TRBJ1-1
size: few
CDR3: CASSQDQGTAFF

V: TRBV6-1
J: TRBJ1-1
size: medium-sized
CDR3: CASRAGQGDRAFF

V: TRBV6-1
J: TRBJ2-3
size: many
CDR3: CASSEGVGEDTQYF

V: TRBV12-3/TRBV12-4
J: TRBJ2-7
size: few
CDR3: CASSFDGGYEQYF

V: TRBV4-1
J: TRBJ1-4
size: .
CDR3: CASSQVMREKLFF

V: TRBV10-2
J: TRBJ2-4
size: .
CDR3: CASSGLSGANTQYF

V: TRBV6-5
J: TRBJ2-3
size: .
CDR3: CASSSAGLAGGTTDTQYF

V: TRBV27
J: .
size: .
CDR3: CASSLSVTDGEQYF

V: TRBV4-1
J: TRBJ1-5
size: few
CDR3: CASSQTRQGSQPQHF

V: TRBV6-1
J: TRBJ2-3
size: .
CDR3: CASSGRDRGPLEKDTQYF

V: TRBV6-1
J: TRBJ2-4
size: .
CDR3: CASRLEGGLKDTQYF

V: TRBV27
J: TRBJ1-5
size: many
CDR3: CASSSNQPQHF

V: TRBV3-1
J: TRBJ2-7
size: many
CDR3: CASSLYAGPLAYEQYF

V: TRBV29-1
J: .
size: few
CDR3: CSAVDGFTLEQYF

V: TRBV6-5
J: TRBJ2-5
size: .
CDR3: CASSNEGTGGTDVQYF

V: TRBV6-5
J: TRBJ2-4
size: .
CDR3: CASSYQGGWGKDIQYF

V: TRBV6-5
J: .
size: .
CDR3: CASRLQSGITEELFF

V: TRBV6-1
J: TRBJ1-2
size: many
CDR3: CASSEDGREYGYTF

V: TRBV6-1
J: TRBJ2-1
size: medium-sized
CDR3: CASSEGTGDEQFF

V: TRBV15
J: TRBJ2-5
size: .
CDR3: CATSRSRETQYF

V: TRBV4-2
J: TRBJ2-5
size: many
CDR3: CASSQGDGGSGETQYF

V: TRBV6-4
J: TRBJ2-3
size: .
CDR3: CASSDRLGGQDTQYF

V: TRBV5-1
J: TRBJ2-3
size: .
CDR3: CASSPGRVGGDQDTQYF

V: TRBV10-1
J: TRBJ2-3
size: once
CDR3: CAASTLGAEDTQYF

V: TRBV7-2
J: TRBJ2-1
size: many
CDR3: CAEEREDEQFF

V: TRBV6-1
J: .
size: .
CDR3: CASDPGQAQYEQYF